Listed below are T cell receptor beta chains from one sample, sequenced in a study of shared clonotypes between healthy human individuals. Using immunoSEQ multiplex PCR, the repertoire was profiled, and TCRdb retains in-frame clones only, with some absent. Here the sample spans around 500,000 clones, around 75% being singletons. The sequencing sample was made of PBMCs. These TCRs come from a woman between 40 and 50 years old in good health. Some clones in this sample may be carry-over from other donors' samples. CDR3s include the opening cysteine and the closing phenylalanine or tryptophan. The D gene is left open where the match is weak. Not every row has a clone size; where given, it reads once, few, many or a size class.

clone_size	v_call	j_call	d_call	cdr3_nt	cdr3_aa
once	TRBV19	TRBJ2-1	TRBD2	TGTGCCAGTAGTATCTCCGGACTAGCGGGTAACAATGAGCAGTTCTTC	CASSISGLAGNNEQFF
.	TRBV5-6	TRBJ2-4	TRBD2	TGTGCCAGCAGCTTCCGACTAGCGGGGGGCCTAGCCAAAAACATTCAGTACTTC	CASSFRLAGGLAKNIQYF
.	TRBV14	TRBJ2-7	TRBD2	TGTGCCAGCAGCCACCTTCCGGGACTAGGGTACTCCTACGAGCAGTACTTC	CASSHLPGLGYSYEQYF
.	TRBV5-1	TRBJ2-2	.	TGCGCCAGCAGCGATAGTCAGGTCAACACCGGGGAGCTGTTTTTT	CASSDSQVNTGELFF
few	TRBV7-9	TRBJ2-2	.	TGTGCCAGCAGCGGAGATACCGGGGAGCTGTTTTTT	CASSGDTGELFF
many	TRBV11-3	TRBJ1-1	.	TGTGCCAGCAGCCACGGACGGTCGAGAACTGAAGCTTTCTTT	CASSHGRSRTEAFF
once	TRBV5-1	TRBJ2-3	.	TGCGCCAGCAGCTTGGGTCAGGGGTATGATACGCAGTATTTT	CASSLGQGYDTQYF
.	TRBV5-1	TRBJ2-7	TRBD2	TGCGCCAGCAGCTTGTCACTAGCGGGACCTTACGAGCAGTACTTC	CASSLSLAGPYEQYF
few	TRBV9	TRBJ2-2	TRBD1	TGTGCCAGCAGCCGACAGGGGGCAATGACCGGGGAGCTGTTTTTT	CASSRQGAMTGELFF
.	TRBV15	TRBJ2-1	TRBD2	TGTGCCACCAGCAGAGTCGGGGGGGTAGCGGGACTCTACAATGAGCAGTTCTTC	CATSRVGGVAGLYNEQFF
.	TRBV2	TRBJ2-3	.	TGTGCCAGCAGCCCTTCATGGGGGTGGGCGAACTGCACAGATACGCAGTATTTT	CASSPSWGWANCTDTQYF
.	TRBV6-1	TRBJ1-5	.	TGTGCCAGCAGTGAAAGTCCCGCCAGGGTCAGTTATCAGCCCCAGCATTTT	CASSESPARVSYQPQHF
.	TRBV28	TRBJ2-7	TRBD2	TGTGCCAGCAGTTTGAGCGGGAGCGGTGCCGAGCAGTACTTC	CASSLSGSGAEQYF
.	TRBV2	TRBJ2-2	.	TGTGCCAGCAGTGAACGCCAGGGGCCAGGGGTCACCGGGGAGCTGTTTTTT	CASSERQGPGVTGELFF
.	TRBV4-2	TRBJ2-5	.	TGTGCCAGCAGCGCAGGGTCCCAAGAGACCCAGTACTTC	CASSAGSQETQYF
.	TRBV6-1	TRBJ1-5	TRBD1	TGTGCCAGCGGCCCCACAGGGGTTACAAATCAGCCCCAGCATTTT	CASGPTGVTNQPQHF